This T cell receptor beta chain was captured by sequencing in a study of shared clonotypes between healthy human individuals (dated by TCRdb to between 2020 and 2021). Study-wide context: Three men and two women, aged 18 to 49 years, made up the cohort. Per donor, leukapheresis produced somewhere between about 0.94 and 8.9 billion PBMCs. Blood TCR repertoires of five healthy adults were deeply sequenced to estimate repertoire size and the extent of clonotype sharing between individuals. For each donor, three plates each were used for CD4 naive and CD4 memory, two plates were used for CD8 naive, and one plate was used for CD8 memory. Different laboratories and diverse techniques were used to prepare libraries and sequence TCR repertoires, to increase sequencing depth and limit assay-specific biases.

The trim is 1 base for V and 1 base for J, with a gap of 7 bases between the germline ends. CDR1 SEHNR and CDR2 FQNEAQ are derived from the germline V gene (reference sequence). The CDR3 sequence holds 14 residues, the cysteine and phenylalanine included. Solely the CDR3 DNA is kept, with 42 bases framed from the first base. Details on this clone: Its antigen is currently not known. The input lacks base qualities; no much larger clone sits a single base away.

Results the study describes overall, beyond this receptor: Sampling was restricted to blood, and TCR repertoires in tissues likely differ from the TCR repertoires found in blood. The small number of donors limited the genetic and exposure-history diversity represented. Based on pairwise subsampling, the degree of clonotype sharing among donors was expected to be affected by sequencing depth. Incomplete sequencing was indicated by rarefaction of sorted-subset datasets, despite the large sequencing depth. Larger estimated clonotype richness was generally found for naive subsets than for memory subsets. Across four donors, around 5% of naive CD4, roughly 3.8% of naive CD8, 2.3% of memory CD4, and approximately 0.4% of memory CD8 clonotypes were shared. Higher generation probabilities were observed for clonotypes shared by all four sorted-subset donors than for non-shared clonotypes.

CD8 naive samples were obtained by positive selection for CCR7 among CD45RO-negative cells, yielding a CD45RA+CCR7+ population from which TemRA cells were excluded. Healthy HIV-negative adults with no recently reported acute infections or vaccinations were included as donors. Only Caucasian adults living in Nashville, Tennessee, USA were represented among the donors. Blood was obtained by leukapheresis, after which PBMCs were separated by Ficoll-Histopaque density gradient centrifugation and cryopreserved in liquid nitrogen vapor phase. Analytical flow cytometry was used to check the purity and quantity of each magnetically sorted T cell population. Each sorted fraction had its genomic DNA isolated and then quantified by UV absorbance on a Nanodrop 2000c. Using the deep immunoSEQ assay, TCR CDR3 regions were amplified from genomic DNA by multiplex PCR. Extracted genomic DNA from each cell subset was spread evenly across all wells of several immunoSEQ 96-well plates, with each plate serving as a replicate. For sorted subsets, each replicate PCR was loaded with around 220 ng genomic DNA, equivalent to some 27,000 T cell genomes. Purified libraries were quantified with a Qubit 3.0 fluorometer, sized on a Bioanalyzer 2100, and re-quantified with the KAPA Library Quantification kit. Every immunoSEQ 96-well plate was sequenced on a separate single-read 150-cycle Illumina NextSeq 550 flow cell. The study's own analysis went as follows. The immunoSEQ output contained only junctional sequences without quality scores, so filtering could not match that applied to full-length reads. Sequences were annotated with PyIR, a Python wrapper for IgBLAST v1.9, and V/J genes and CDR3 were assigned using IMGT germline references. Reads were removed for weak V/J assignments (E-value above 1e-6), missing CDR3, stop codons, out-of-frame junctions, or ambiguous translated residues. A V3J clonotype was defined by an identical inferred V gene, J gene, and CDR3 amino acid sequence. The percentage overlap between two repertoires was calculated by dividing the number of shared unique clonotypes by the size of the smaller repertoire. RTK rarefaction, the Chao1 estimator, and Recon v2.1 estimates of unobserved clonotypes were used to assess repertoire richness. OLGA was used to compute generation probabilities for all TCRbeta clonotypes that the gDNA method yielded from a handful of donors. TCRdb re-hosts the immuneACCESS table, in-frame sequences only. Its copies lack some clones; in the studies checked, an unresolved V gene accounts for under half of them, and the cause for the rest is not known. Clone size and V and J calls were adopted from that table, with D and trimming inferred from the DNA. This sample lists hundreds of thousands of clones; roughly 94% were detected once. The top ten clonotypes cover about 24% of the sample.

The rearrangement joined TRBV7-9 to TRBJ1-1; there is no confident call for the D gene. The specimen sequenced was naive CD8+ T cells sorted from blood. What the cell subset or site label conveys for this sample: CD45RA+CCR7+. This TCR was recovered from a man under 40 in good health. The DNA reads TGTGCCAGCAGCTTAGAGGACGGGAACACTGAAGCTTTCTTT. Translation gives CASSLEDGNTEAFF. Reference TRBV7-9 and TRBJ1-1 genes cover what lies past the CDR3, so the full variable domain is DTGVSQNPRHKITKRGQNVTFRCDPISEHNRLYWYRQTLGQGPEFLTYFQNEAQLEKSRLLSDRFSAERPKGSFSTLEIQRTEQGDSAMYLCASSLEDGNTEAFFGQGTRLTVV.